These 23 T cell receptor beta chains share one sample of origin, sequenced in a study of blood T cell repertoires in COVID-19. The protocol was immunoSEQ multiplex PCR, while the TCRdb copy is restricted to in-frame clones and leaves out a portion. The sample gives 35,000 to 45,000 clones, 70% to 90% of which show up once; about an eighth is in the top ten. The specimen was peripheral blood. The receptors come from a human donor in a cohort sampled during active COVID-19.

This clone was found once. The genes are TRBV7-3 and TRBJ2-2; the D is unclear. The CDR3 extends over 14 amino acids. The V and J ends lost 2 bases and 3 bases respectively, with 7 bases between them. Germline V gene data show CDR1 as SGHTA and CDR2 as FQGTGA. In nucleotides, the CDR3 is TGTGCCAGCAGCTTATATCGGTACACCGGGGAGCTGTTTTTT. Amino acid sequence: CASSLYRYTGELFF.

This clone was seen once. J is TRBJ2-3 and V is TRBV11-2; no definite D call. Germline CDR1 is SGHAT and CDR2 is FQNNGV. The CDR3 has 16 residues. The V end was cut by 5 bases, the J end by 2 bases, with 17 bases between. CDR3 region: CASSALSRSLTDTQYF. CDR3 DNA: TGTGCCAGCAGCGCACTCTCTAGGTCCCTCACAGATACGCAGTATTTT.

The rearrangement joins TRBV11-3 to TRBJ2-2; D ambiguous. The length of the CDR3 is 13 residues. Per germline, CDR1 SGHNT and CDR2 YENEEA. Trimming stripped 5 bases from V and 3 bases from J, with 7 bases between. The CDR3 region has the DNA TGTGCCAGCAGCCTTTCAGACACCGGGGAGCTGTTTTTT. It is translated as CASSLSDTGELFF.

The rearrangement uses TRBV7-8 and TRBJ2-5, with D uncertain. V was cut by 4 bases and J by 1 base, with 7 bases left in between. The CDR3 runs 13 residues. Germline lookup yields CDR1 SGHVS and CDR2 FQNEAQ. The CDR3 region is CASSSLGQETQYF. In DNA, the CDR3 is TGTGCCAGCAGCTCCCTCGGCCAAGAGACCCAGTACTTC. Variable domain in full (rest from reference TRBV7-8 and TRBJ2-5): GAGVSQSPRYKVAKRGQDVALRCDPISGHVSLFWYQQALGQGPEFLTYFQNEAQLDKSGLPSDRFFAERPEGSVSTLKIQRTQQEDSAVYLCASSSLGQETQYFGPGTRLLVL.

The gene calls are TRBV7-9 and TRBJ2-2; 10 positions agree with TRBD1. Trimming removed 2 bases from V and 5 bases from J; junction bases left unmatched: 5. Germline V gene lookup returns CDR1 SEHNR and CDR2 FQNEAQ (reference sequence). The CDR3 is 16 amino acids. The CDR3 bases are TGTGCCAGCAGCTTACGGGACAGGGGAGGGACCGGGGAGCTGTTTTTT. This sequence encodes CASSLRDRGGTGELFF.

The CDR3: CASSQDTGGETEAFF. The CDR3, as DNA: TGTGCCAGCAGCCAAGATACAGGGGGGGAAACTGAAGCTTTCTTT. The genes are TRBV4-2 and TRBJ1-1, with 8 bases that match TRBD1. CDR1 is LGHNA, CDR2 YNFKEQ, per germline. The CDR3 totals 15 residues. Trimming removed 0 bases from V and 5 bases from J; junction bases left unmatched: 5.

The chain links TRBV12-5 to TRBJ2-5; D gene uncertain. The CDR3 runs to 13 residues. The germline V and J ends were trimmed by 1 base and 8 bases, with 11 bases remaining between them. The V gene's germline CDR1 is LGHNT and CDR2 FRNRAP. The CDR3 is CASGLGPKRTQYF. The CDR3 DNA follows: TGTGCTAGTGGTTTGGGTCCCAAGAGAACCCAGTACTTC.

V gene TRBV7-8 combines with J gene TRBJ2-2; TRBD1 matches 7 bases. CDR3 length: 15 residues. V lost 6 bases to trimming and J lost 5 bases; unmatched junction nucleotides: 9. The germline gives CDR1 SGHVS, CDR2 FQNEAQ. CDR3 bases: TGTGCCAGCAGTCCAGACAGGGTGGGGACCGGGGAGCTGTTTTTT. It yields the protein CASSPDRVGTGELFF.

This sequence joins TRBV12-3 or TRBV12-4 and TRBJ1-2; tentative D call: TRBD1 (6 bases). The CDR3 covers 13 residues. Trimming removed 6 bases from V and 4 bases from J, with 12 bases in between. CDR3 residues: CASRPTGPYGYTF. The DNA for the CDR3 is TGTGCCAGCAGGCCTACAGGGCCCTATGGCTACACCTTC.

This chain joins TRBV30 and TRBJ1-2; 9 positions match TRBD1. The CDR3 totals 11 residues. Germline-derived CDR1 and CDR2 are GTSNPN and SVGIG (reference sequence). The CDR3 DNA reads TGTCTCCTGGGGACAGGGTATGGCTACACCTTC. Residues: CLLGTGYGYTF.

This clone was detected only a few times. This chain uses TRBV28 with TRBJ2-1; 11 bases match TRBD2. The junction had 8 bases not matched to a gene; V was cut back by 2 bases and J by 5 bases. The CDR3 has 17 residues. Germline V gene lookup returns CDR1 MDHEN and CDR2 SYDVKM. Here the CDR3 DNA reads TGTGCCAGCAGTTTAGGCCTAGCGGGGGGCCCAAACAATGAGCAGTTCTTC. Translation: CASSLGLAGGPNNEQFF.

V is TRBV12-3 or TRBV12-4 and J is TRBJ1-2; 9 bases map to TRBD1. Trimming cost V 5 bases and J 8 bases; bases outside gene matches: 6. CDR3 length equals 13 residues. This chain's CDR3 is CASSPGQGRGYTF. The CDR3 nucleotides are TGTGCCAGCAGTCCGGGACAGGGACGGGGCTACACCTTC.

V and J are TRBV9 and TRBJ1-2; tentative D call: TRBD1 (6 bases). Germline V gene lookup returns CDR1 SGDLS and CDR2 YYNGEE. Trimming stripped 4 bases from V and 8 bases from J, with 21 bases between. This CDR3 spans 15 amino acids. The CDR3 reads CASSPRKDSPVGYTF. CDR3 DNA sequence: TGTGCCAGCAGCCCGCGAAAGGACAGCCCAGTGGGCTACACCTTC.

This clone was detected only once. The gene calls are TRBV2 and TRBJ1-2; perhaps TRBD1 as D (5 bases). Trimming took off 1 base at V and 8 bases at J, with 17 bases between the two ends. CDR3 length equals 15 residues. CDR1 and CDR2 from the germline V gene are SNHLY and FYNNEI. Here the CDR3 reads CASSEEAPTGGGYTF. The DNA of the CDR3 is TGTGCCAGCAGTGAAGAAGCTCCCACAGGTGGCGGCTACACCTTC.

The gene calls are TRBV3-1 (or the pseudogene TRBV3-2) and TRBJ1-6, with D unclear. This CDR3 contains 16 residues. Germline V lookup: CDR1 LGHDT, CDR2 YNNKEL (reference sequence). Trimming cost V 3 bases and J 7 bases, with 16 bases left between them. CDR3 amino acids: CASSHSREGPNSPLHF. The CDR3, as DNA: TGTGCCAGCAGCCATTCGAGGGAGGGTCCAAATTCACCCCTCCACTTT.

The chain is built from TRBV28 and TRBJ1-4; D possibly corresponds to TRBD1 (5 bases). CDR3 length: 14 amino acids. The V end was cut by 3 bases, the J end by 1 base, with 6 bases between. The germline V gene encodes CDR1 MDHEN and CDR2 SYDVKM. CDR3 protein: CASSFQGTNEKLFF. DNA for the CDR3: TGTGCCAGCAGTTTTCAGGGAACTAATGAAAAACTGTTTTTT.

The chain combines TRBV2 with TRBJ2-2; possible D gene TRBD2, 5 bases. The V gene lost 4 bases and the J gene lost 5 bases, with 11 bases spanning the gap. Germline values: CDR1 SNHLY, CDR2 FYNNEI. This CDR3 comprises 14 residues. The CDR3 nucleotides are TGTGCCAGCAGTGTGCGGGTAGAGACCGGGGAGCTGTTTTTT. Translating gives CASSVRVETGELFF.

This clone was counted a single time. This sequence joins TRBV4-3 and TRBJ1-4; 9 bases line up with TRBD1. This CDR3 has 15 residues. V lost 2 bases to trimming and J lost 10 bases; unmatched junction nucleotides: 8. Germline V CDR1 and CDR2: LGHNA, YSLEER. CDR3 sequence (DNA): TGCGCCAGCAGCCAACCGGACAGGGGCATCGTAAAACTGTTTTTT. Protein product: CASSQPDRGIVKLFF.

The genes are TRBV20-1 and TRBJ2-7; possible D gene TRBD1, 6 bases. Germline assignment: CDR1 DFQATT and CDR2 SNEGSKA (reference sequence). V was cut by 3 bases and J by 5 bases, with 23 bases left in between. The CDR3 has 16 amino acids. The CDR3 bases are TGCAGTGCTAGTCCCCCTGGTGGCAGGGGTTTGGACGAGCAGTACTTC. Protein product: CSASPPGGRGLDEQYF.

The chain employs TRBV18 and TRBJ2-1; TRBD2 aligns across 13 bases. The CDR3 loop spans 14 amino acids. The J segment lost 9 bases and the V segment lost 8 bases, leaving 7 bases of the junction unmatched. In germline, CDR1 is KGHSH, CDR2 LQKENI. CDR3 loop: CASTGTSGETEQFF. The CDR3 nucleotides read TGTGCCAGCACGGGGACTAGCGGGGAGACTGAGCAGTTCTTC.

The chain combines TRBV12-3 or TRBV12-4 with TRBJ1-1; the match to TRBD1 covers 7 bases. The CDR3 is made up of 13 amino acids. Trimming cost V 10 bases and J 1 base; bases outside gene matches: 6. CDR3 nucleotides: TGTGCCACGGACGGGGACAGGAACACTGAAGCTTTCTTT. Its translation is CATDGDRNTEAFF.

The chain carries TRBV14 and TRBJ1-1, with D possibly TRBD1 on 5 matching bases. CDR3 size: 12 residues. The germline V gene encodes CDR1 SGHDN and CDR2 FVKESK. The V and J ends lost 0 bases and 10 bases respectively, with 9 bases between them. CDR3 DNA: TGTGCCAGCAGCCAAGATGGCAGGGCAGCTTTCTTT. Protein product: CASSQDGRAAFF.

This clone has only one observation. The chain couples TRBV28 to TRBJ1-6; no definite D call. Germline assignment: CDR1 MDHEN and CDR2 SYDVKM. V lost 3 bases, J lost 10 bases, and 19 bases lay in between. CDR3 length: 16 residues. The CDR3 region is CASSLPTGSGGSPLHF. The CDR3 DNA is TGTGCCAGCAGTTTGCCGACGGGCAGTGGAGGCTCACCCCTCCACTTT.